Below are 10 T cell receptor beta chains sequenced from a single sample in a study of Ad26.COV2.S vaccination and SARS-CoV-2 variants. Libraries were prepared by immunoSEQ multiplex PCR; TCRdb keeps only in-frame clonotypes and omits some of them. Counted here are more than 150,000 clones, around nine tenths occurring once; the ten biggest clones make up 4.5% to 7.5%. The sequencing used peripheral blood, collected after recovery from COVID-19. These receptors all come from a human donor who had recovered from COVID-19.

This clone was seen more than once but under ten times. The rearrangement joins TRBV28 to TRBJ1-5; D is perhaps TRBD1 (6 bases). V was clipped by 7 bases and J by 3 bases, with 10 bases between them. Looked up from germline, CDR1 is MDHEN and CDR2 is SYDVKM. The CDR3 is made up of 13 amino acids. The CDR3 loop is CASKQGLNQPQHF. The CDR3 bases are TGTGCCAGCAAACAGGGCCTCAATCAGCCCCAGCATTTT.

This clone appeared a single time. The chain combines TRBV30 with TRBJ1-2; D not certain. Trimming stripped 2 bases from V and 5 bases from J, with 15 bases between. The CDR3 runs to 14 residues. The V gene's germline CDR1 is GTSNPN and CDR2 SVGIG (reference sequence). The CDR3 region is CAWSPQGRPYGYTF. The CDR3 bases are TGTGCCTGGAGTCCACAAGGCAGGCCTTATGGCTACACCTTC.

In DNA, the CDR3 is TGTGCCAGCAGCAAAAAGGAGGACAGGGGGCTGGATAACACTGAAGCTTTCTTT. Its translation is CASSKKEDRGLDNTEAFF. V is TRBV21-1 and J is TRBJ1-1; the DNA was not used to check the table's D call, TRBD1. TRBV21-1 constitutes a pseudogene. The CDR3 extends over 18 amino acids.

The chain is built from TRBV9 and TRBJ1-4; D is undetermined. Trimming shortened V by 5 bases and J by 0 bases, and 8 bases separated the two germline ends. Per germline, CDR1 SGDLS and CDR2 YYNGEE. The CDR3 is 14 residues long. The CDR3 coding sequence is TGTGCCAGCAGTCTAAGCTCAACTAATGAAAAACTGTTTTTT. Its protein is CASSLSSTNEKLFF.

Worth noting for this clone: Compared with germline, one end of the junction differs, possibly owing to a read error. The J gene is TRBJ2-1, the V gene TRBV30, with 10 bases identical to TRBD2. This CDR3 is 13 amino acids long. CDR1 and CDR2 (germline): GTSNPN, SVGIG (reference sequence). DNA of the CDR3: TGTGCCCGGAGCGGGAGGGCCTACAATGAGCAGTTCTTC. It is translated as CARSGRAYNEQFF.

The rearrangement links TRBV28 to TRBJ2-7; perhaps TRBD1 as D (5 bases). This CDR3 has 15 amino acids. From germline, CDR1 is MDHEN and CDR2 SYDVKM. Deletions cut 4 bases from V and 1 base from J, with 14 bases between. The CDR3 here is CASSSREFSSYEQYF. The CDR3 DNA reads TGTGCCAGCAGTTCCAGGGAATTTTCATCCTACGAGCAGTACTTC.

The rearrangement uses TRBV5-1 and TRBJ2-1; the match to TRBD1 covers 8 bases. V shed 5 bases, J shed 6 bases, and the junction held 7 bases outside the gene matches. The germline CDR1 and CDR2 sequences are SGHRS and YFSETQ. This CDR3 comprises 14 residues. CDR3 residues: CASSSGTGSNEQFF. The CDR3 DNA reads TGCGCCAGCAGTTCCGGGACAGGTTCCAATGAGCAGTTCTTC.

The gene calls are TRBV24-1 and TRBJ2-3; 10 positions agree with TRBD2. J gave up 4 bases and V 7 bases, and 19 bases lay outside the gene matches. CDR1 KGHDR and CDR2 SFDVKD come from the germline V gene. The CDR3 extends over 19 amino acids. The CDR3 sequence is CATSHQGAGGPGQADTQYF. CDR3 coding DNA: TGTGCCACCAGCCACCAGGGAGCGGGGGGGCCGGGGCAGGCAGATACGCAGTATTTT.

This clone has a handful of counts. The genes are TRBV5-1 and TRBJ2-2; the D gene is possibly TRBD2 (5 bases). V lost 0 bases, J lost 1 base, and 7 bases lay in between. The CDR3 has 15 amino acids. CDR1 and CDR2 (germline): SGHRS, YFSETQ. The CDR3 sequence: CASSLGAVNTGELFF. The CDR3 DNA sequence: TGCGCCAGCAGCTTGGGAGCGGTGAACACCGGGGAGCTGTTTTTT.

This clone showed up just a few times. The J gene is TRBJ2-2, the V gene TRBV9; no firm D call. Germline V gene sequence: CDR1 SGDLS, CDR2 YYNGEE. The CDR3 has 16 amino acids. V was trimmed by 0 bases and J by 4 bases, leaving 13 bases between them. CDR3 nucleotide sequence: TGTGCCAGCAGCGTAGAGCCGGTGGCCGGCACCGGGGAGCTGTTTTTT. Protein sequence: CASSVEPVAGTGELFF.